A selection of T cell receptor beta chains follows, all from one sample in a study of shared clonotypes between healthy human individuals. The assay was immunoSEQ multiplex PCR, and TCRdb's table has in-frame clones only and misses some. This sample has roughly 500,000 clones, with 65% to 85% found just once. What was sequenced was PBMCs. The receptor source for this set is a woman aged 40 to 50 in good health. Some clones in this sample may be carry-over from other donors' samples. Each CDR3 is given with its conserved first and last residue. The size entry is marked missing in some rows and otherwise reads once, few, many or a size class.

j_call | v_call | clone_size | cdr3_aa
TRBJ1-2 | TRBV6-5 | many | CASSYYRGSLHTF
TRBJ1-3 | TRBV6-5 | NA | CASRLGQGYGNTIYF
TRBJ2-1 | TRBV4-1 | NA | CASSHPEGRGPNEQFF
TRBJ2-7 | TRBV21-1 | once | CASSKEDRTGYPYEQYF
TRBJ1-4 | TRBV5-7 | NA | CASSLGVDSHEKLFF
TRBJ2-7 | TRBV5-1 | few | CASSLILGAYEQYF
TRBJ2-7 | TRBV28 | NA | CASSLPHQQYEQYF
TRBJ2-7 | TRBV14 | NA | CASSQEFPGVPYEQYF
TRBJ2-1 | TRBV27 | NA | CASSLSGGLGNEQFF
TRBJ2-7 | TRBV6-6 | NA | CASSYSGLAVIEQYF
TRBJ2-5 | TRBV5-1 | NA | CASSSRGSQETQYF
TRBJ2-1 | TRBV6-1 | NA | CASSDSSYNEQFF
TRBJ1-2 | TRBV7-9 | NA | CAIDPTGRDYGYTF
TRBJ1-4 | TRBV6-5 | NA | CASSRDRDEKLFF
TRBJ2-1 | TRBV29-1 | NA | CSVEDRGGSSYNEQFF
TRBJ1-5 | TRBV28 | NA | CASSPSVGSNQPQHF
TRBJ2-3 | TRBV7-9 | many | CASSGRGSTDTQYF
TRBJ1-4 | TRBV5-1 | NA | CASSLAPGGGTNEKLFF
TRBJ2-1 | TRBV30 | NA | CAWSRDSYNEQFF
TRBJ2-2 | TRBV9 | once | CASSVVPAEGAGELFF
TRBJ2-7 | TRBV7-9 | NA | CASSSARSLTSRPYEQYF
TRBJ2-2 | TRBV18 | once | CASSPQENTGELFF
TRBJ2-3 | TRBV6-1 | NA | CASTLGAGPDTQYF
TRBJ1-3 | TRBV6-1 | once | CASSDTGSGNTIYF
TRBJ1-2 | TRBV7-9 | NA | CASSPPGPINYGYTF
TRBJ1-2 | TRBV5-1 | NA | CATTPEAGNRDGYTF